Following are 28 T cell receptor beta chains from one sample sequenced in a study of resident and recirculating memory T cells in vitiligo. Profiling relied on immunoSEQ multiplex PCR, and the TCRdb table lists in-frame clones only, not all of them. Counted here are 55,000 to 75,000 clones, approximately 89% occurring once; the ten biggest clones make up just under 5%. The sequencing input was blood. The origin of the receptors is a male donor with vitiligo.

In nucleotides, the CDR3 is TGCGCCAGCAGCCCCGGGACATACGCGAACACCGGGGAGCTGTTTTTT. The encoded protein is CASSPGTYANTGELFF. The chain has TRBV5-1 and TRBJ2-2; tentatively, D is TRBD1 (6 bases). The CDR3 extends over 16 amino acids. Germline V gene sequence: CDR1 SGHRS, CDR2 YFSETQ. V lost 4 bases and J 0 bases, leaving 13 bases between the germline ends.

The chain employs TRBV5-6 and TRBJ1-5; D is unresolved. V lost 3 bases to trimming and J lost 5 bases, with 9 bases between them. The germline CDR1 and CDR2 sequences are SGHDT and YYEEEE. The CDR3 has 13 residues. The CDR3 reads CASSSRGDQPQHF. The DNA of the CDR3 is TGTGCCAGCAGCTCCCGGGGAGATCAGCCCCAGCATTTT.

This chain connects TRBV4-3 to TRBJ2-7; 13 bases are shared with TRBD2. This CDR3 spans 17 amino acids. The V gene's germline CDR1 is LGHNA and CDR2 YSLEER. Unmatched junction bases numbered 6, after V lost 2 bases and J lost 2 bases. CDR3 DNA: TGCGCCAGCAGCCAACGGACTAGCGGGGGTGGGGCCTACGAGCAGTACTTC. This sequence encodes CASSQRTSGGGAYEQYF.

This chain uses TRBV28 with TRBJ1-1, with D unclear. This CDR3 has 14 amino acids. Trimming removed 2 bases from V and 1 base from J, with 8 bases in between. Looked up from germline, CDR1 is MDHEN and CDR2 is SYDVKM. The CDR3 loop reads CASSLPRRNTEAFF. As DNA, the CDR3 is TGTGCCAGCAGTTTACCTCGTAGGAACACTGAAGCTTTCTTT. Filled out from reference TRBV28 and TRBJ1-1, the complete variable domain reads DVKVTQSSRYLVKRTGEKVFLECVQDMDHENMFWYRQDPGLGLRLIYFSYDVKMKEKGDIPEGYSVSREKKERFSLILESASTNQTSMYLCASSLPRRNTEAFFGQGTRLTVV.

This chain connects TRBV5-4 to TRBJ1-4; TRBD1 matches at 8 bases. V trimming: 4 bases; J trimming: 6 bases; junction bases outside the gene matches: 8. Germline CDR1 reads SGHNT; CDR2 reads YYREEE (reference sequence). This CDR3 spans 15 amino acids. The CDR3 is CASSRNRGVDEKLFF. The CDR3 DNA is TGTGCCAGCAGCCGTAACAGGGGGGTAGATGAAAAACTGTTTTTT.

The gene calls are TRBV6-5 and TRBJ2-3; D may be TRBD1 (6 bases). The CDR3 totals 14 residues. Per the germline V gene, CDR1 is MNHEY and CDR2 is SVGAGI. The V and J ends lost 9 bases and 2 bases respectively, with 15 bases between them. In DNA form, the CDR3 reads TGTGCCAGTAATGGGGGCGCGGTCACAGATACGCAGTATTTT. This codes for CASNGGAVTDTQYF.

The table lists this clone with a count of one. The rearrangement links TRBV6-5 to TRBJ2-5; D is possibly TRBD1 (5 bases). V lost 0 bases and J 4 bases, leaving 12 bases between the germline ends. This CDR3 comprises 15 residues. Germline assignment: CDR1 MNHEY and CDR2 SVGAGI. The CDR3 loop is CASSYSVRVGETQYF. CDR3 DNA: TGTGCCAGCAGTTACTCGGTCAGGGTCGGAGAGACCCAGTACTTC.

This chain uses TRBV5-8 with TRBJ1-5; TRBD1 matches at 11 bases. Looked up from germline, CDR1 is SGHTS and CDR2 is YDEGEE. With V trimmed by 1 base and J by 9 bases, 6 bases remained unmatched. CDR3 length: 15 residues. Written as DNA, the CDR3 is TGTGCCAGCAGCTTGTGGACAGGGGGCATTGGGCCCCAGCATTTT. This translates into CASSLWTGGIGPQHF.

The count of this clone is one. The chain links TRBV28 to TRBJ2-7; TRBD1 matches at 12 bases. The V gene end was trimmed by 6 bases and the J gene end by 2 bases; junction bases not matched to a gene: 5. The CDR3 covers 15 residues. Germline V CDR1 and CDR2: MDHEN, SYDVKM. DNA of the CDR3: TGTGCCAGCAGAATCGGGACAGGGGGCCCCTACGAGCAGTACTTC. Translating it yields CASRIGTGGPYEQYF.

This chain links TRBV19 with TRBJ2-7; 7 nucleotides align to TRBD2. The V gene end was trimmed by 5 bases and the J gene end by 6 bases; junction bases not matched to a gene: 10. This CDR3 spans 14 amino acids. Germline V gene lookup returns CDR1 LNHDA and CDR2 SQIVND (reference sequence). The DNA of the CDR3 is TGTGCCAGTAGTTCCTCCTGGGGGGGACGCGAGCAGTACTTC. Translating it yields CASSSSWGGREQYF.

The J gene is TRBJ1-4, the V gene TRBV6-5; no definite D call. The CDR3 contains 13 residues. CDR1 is MNHEY and CDR2 is SVGAGI in the germline V gene. Trimming cost V 4 bases and J 4 bases, with 7 bases left between them. CDR3 nucleotide sequence: TGTGCCAGCAGTTTGTACATTAATGAAAAACTGTTTTTT. Amino acid sequence: CASSLYINEKLFF.

The chain recombines TRBV7-9 with TRBJ2-2, with 8 bases that match TRBD1. The CDR3 is made up of 18 amino acids. J was trimmed by 2 bases and V by 3 bases; bases with no gene match: 11. The germline V gene encodes CDR1 SEHNR and CDR2 FQNEAQ (reference sequence). In DNA, the CDR3 is TGTGCCAGCAGCTTTTCCTTTATAGGACAGGGCAACACCGGGGAGCTGTTTTTT. Its translation is CASSFSFIGQGNTGELFF.

The V gene is TRBV7-8, the J gene TRBJ1-4; 8 nucleotides agree with TRBD1. V lost 6 bases to trimming and J lost 0 bases; unmatched junction nucleotides: 15. This CDR3 has 19 residues. Germline V gene sequence: CDR1 SGHVS, CDR2 FQNEAQ. The CDR3 DNA sequence: TGTGCCAGCAGGGGAACAAGGACAGGGTTAAGGGCAACTAATGAAAAACTGTTTTTT. Its translation: CASRGTRTGLRATNEKLFF.

The chain uses TRBV18 and TRBJ2-7; D is unresolved. Germline CDR1 KGHSH, CDR2 LQKENI. Trimming left V 0 bases short and J 2 bases short, with 11 bases between. This CDR3 is built from 15 residues. Here the CDR3 DNA reads TGTGCCAGCTCACCACCGTCTCCCCAGGCCTACGAGCAGTACTTC. It yields the protein CASSPPSPQAYEQYF.

The rearrangement joins TRBV11-1 to TRBJ1-1, with TRBD1 matching 7 bases. The J segment lost 4 bases and the V segment lost 5 bases, leaving 13 bases of the junction unmatched. Germline V gene sequence: CDR1 SGHAT, CDR2 FQDESV (reference sequence). The length of the CDR3 is 16 residues. The CDR3 nucleotides are TGTGCCAGCAGCCCGAGACAGGGCGAAGTTATCACTGAAGCTTTCTTT. Translating it yields CASSPRQGEVITEAFF.

As regards this clone: One end of the junction does not line up with germline, which may come from a read error. The chain links TRBV7-3 to TRBJ1-2, with 7 bases that match TRBD1. This CDR3 contains 14 residues. The germline gives CDR1 SGHTA, CDR2 FQGTGA. The DNA of the CDR3 is TGTGCCAGCAGTTTAACACAGGGGAGTGAGGGCTACACCTTC. Its translation is CASSLTQGSEGYTF.

This chain uses TRBV10-3 with TRBJ2-7, with 9 bases identical to TRBD1. Germline CDR1 reads ENHRY; CDR2 reads SYGVKD. This CDR3 region has 15 residues. Trimming removed 8 bases from V and 5 bases from J; junction bases left unmatched: 13. The CDR3 region is CAIGTTGTGSNEQYF. The CDR3 DNA sequence: TGTGCCATCGGGACAACCGGGACAGGGTCTAACGAGCAGTACTTC.

The rearrangement joins TRBV9 to TRBJ2-3; 11 positions match TRBD1. V was clipped by 0 bases and J by 2 bases; unmatched bases: 8. The CDR3 is made up of 18 amino acids. The germline CDR1 and CDR2 sequences are SGDLS and YYNGEE. CDR3 coding DNA: TGTGCCAGCAGCGTAGCGGCCGGACAGGGGGCTATCACAGATACGCAGTATTTT. This codes for CASSVAAGQGAITDTQYF.

This clone was observed a single time. The V and J genes are TRBV5-1 and TRBJ2-1, with TRBD2 matching 15 bases. Germline V CDR1 and CDR2: SGHRS, YFSETQ. The trim removed 4 bases at V and 14 bases at J, leaving 7 bases unmatched. The CDR3 covers 14 residues. CDR3 residues: CASSGTSGGPSKFF. The CDR3 DNA follows: TGCGCCAGCAGCGGGACTAGCGGGGGGCCGAGCAAGTTCTTC.

The gene calls are TRBV2 and TRBJ1-5; 8 bases are shared with TRBD1. There are 16 residues in the CDR3. With V trimmed by 4 bases and J by 4 bases, 9 bases remained unmatched. CDR1 and CDR2 (germline): SNHLY, FYNNEI. The CDR3: CASSGPGQGGNQPQHF. The CDR3 DNA sequence: TGTGCCAGCAGTGGTCCCGGACAGGGAGGAAATCAGCCCCAGCATTTT.

The chain links TRBV4-2 to TRBJ2-2; 7 positions match TRBD1. V shed 0 bases, J shed 4 bases, and the junction held 5 bases outside the gene matches. Per germline, CDR1 LGHNA and CDR2 YNFKEQ. The CDR3 is made up of 16 amino acids. In nucleotides, the CDR3 is TGTGCCAGCAGCCAAGAGGGCAGGACAGGCACCGGGGAGCTGTTTTTT. This encodes CASSQEGRTGTGELFF.

This clone was observed a few times. The CDR3: CASSGRSGSEQYF. Here the CDR3 DNA reads TGTGCCAGTAGTGGAAGGTCCGGGAGTGAGCAGTACTTC. This chain connects TRBV19 to TRBJ2-7, with TRBD2 as a possible D gene (6 bases). CDR1 and CDR2 (germline): LNHDA, SQIVND (reference sequence). The CDR3 sequence is 13 residues long. Trimming left V 5 bases short and J 7 bases short, with 15 bases between.

J is TRBJ1-1 and V is TRBV21-1. TRBV21-1 is listed as a pseudogene. CDR3 size: 14 residues. The CDR3 sequence: CASSRYIRNTEAFF. The DNA of the CDR3 is TGTGCCAGCAGCCGATATATTAGGAACACTGAAGCTTTCTTT.

This sequence joins TRBV6-5 and TRBJ1-2; TRBD1 is a possible D gene (5 bases). V lost 2 bases to trimming and J lost 0 bases, with 10 bases between them. The germline gives CDR1 MNHEY, CDR2 SVGAGI. This CDR3 spans 15 amino acids. The CDR3 DNA sequence: TGTGCCAGCAGTTACGCGGGGGGAACTAACTATGGCTACACCTTC. It encodes CASSYAGGTNYGYTF.

J is TRBJ1-2 and V is TRBV6-1; D may be TRBD1 (6 bases). Germline CDR1 reads MNHNS; CDR2 reads SASEGT. V was cut by 6 bases and J by 5 bases, with 13 bases left in between. This CDR3 has 13 amino acids. CDR3 in amino acids: CASRRGGDYGYTF. The CDR3 nucleotides read TGTGCCAGCAGGAGGGGGGGGGATTATGGCTACACCTTC.

CDR3 amino acids: CASSQEPRRSNEQFF. In nucleotides, the CDR3 is TGCGCCAGCAGCCAAGAACCCCGGAGGTCCAATGAGCAGTTCTTC. This chain uses TRBV4-3 with TRBJ2-1, with a weak D call TRBD2 (5 bases). With 0 bases removed from V and 6 bases from J, the gap between germline ends came to 12 bases. The germline V gene encodes CDR1 LGHNA and CDR2 YSLEER. The CDR3 sequence is 15 residues long.

This clone was observed once. The chain employs TRBV28 and TRBJ2-3; maybe TRBD1 (5 bases). The germline V gene has CDR1 MDHEN and CDR2 SYDVKM. Trimming pared 5 bases from V and 5 bases from J, leaving 29 bases between. The CDR3 covers 19 residues. Here the CDR3 DNA reads TGTGCCAGCAGTCTACCCGGTGTAGTCGTAGGGGCGCGTAGAGATACGCAGTATTTT. Its protein product is CASSLPGVVVGARRDTQYF.

This clone was seen more than once but under ten times. V is TRBV28 and J is TRBJ1-2, with D uncertain. This CDR3 has 12 amino acids. Trimming stripped 9 bases from V and 5 bases from J, with 13 bases between. The germline gives CDR1 MDHEN, CDR2 SYDVKM. CDR3 bases: TGTGCCAGTAACGGGGAAGGGTATGGCTACACCTTC. It yields the protein CASNGEGYGYTF.